This TCR beta chain emerged from a study of PD-L1 blockade in urothelial cancer. The time point is: pretreatment peripheral blood. J was trimmed by 6 bases and V by 6 bases; bases with no gene match: 12. The CDR3 has 15 amino acids. Germline V gene data show CDR1 as SGHNT and CDR2 as YYREEE (reference sequence). TCRdb keeps only in-frame clones here, not all; method: immunoSEQ multiplex PCR. The table includes about 130,000 clones, less than 85% detected once. This clone has only one observation. The source of this sequence is a man aged 50 to 59 with urothelial cancer. Source: PBMCs, taken around atezolizumab (anti-PD-L1) treatment. V gene TRBV5-4 combines with J gene TRBJ2-1; 7 nucleotides match TRBD1. CDR3 in amino acids: CASKPTGFTINEQFF. Here the CDR3 DNA reads TGTGCCAGCAAACCGACAGGGTTCACGATCAATGAGCAGTTCTTC.